A single sample gave rise to the 23 T cell receptor beta chains below, sequenced in a study of tumor-infiltrating lymphocytes in primary liver carcinoma (dated by TCRdb to the late 2010s). The sample was run on an Illumina HiSeq 2500. Using a constant-region primer and ProtoScript II reverse transcriptase, TCRbeta-specific cDNA was reverse-transcribed from about 540 ng total RNA. The TCRbeta libraries were prepared through three rounds of nested multiplex PCR following a slightly modified ARM-PCR procedure. Each of the first two PCR rounds ran for approximately 9 cycles using multiplex TRBV1-TRBV30 forward primers together with a Cbeta reverse primer. TCRdb redid the processing of the public reads, applying fastp at Q25 and MiXCR, and retained in-frame beta chains. Every entry covers one CDR3 protein and lists the most common genes and DNA from its rows. The sample table lists around 330,000 distinct CDR3 sequences, 65% of them with a count of one. Approximately 9.4% of the sample is taken by the ten largest.

TRIzol reagent was used to extract blood RNA from unsorted whole blood, while the DNeasy Blood & Tissue kit provided the germline DNA. The sequenced material came from peripheral blood. These receptor sequences come from a man aged 40-50 years with primary liver carcinoma and hepatitis B virus infection.

A few counts support this clonotype. The V and J genes are TRBV5-1 and TRBJ2-2; TRBD1 matches at 7 bases. CDR1 and CDR2 (germline): SGHRS, YFSETQ. V shed 3 bases and J 4 bases; nucleotides not matched to a gene: 6. The CDR3 runs 15 residues. The CDR3 sequence is CASSWDSLSTGELFF. CDR3 sequence (DNA): TGCGCCAGCAGCTGGGACAGTCTATCCACCGGGGAGCTGTTTTTT.

V gene TRBV5-1 combines with J gene TRBJ2-7; 9 positions agree with TRBD2. Germline assignment: CDR1 SGHRS and CDR2 YFSETQ. With 4 bases clipped from V and 3 bases from J, the junction kept 5 bases outside the gene matches. The CDR3 sequence is 14 residues long. CDR3 nucleotides: TGCGCCAGCAGCATCCGTAGCGGGAGCTACGAGCAGTACTTC. It is translated as CASSIRSGSYEQYF.

With respect to this clonotype: Germline is not matched at one junction end, which may reflect a read error. This rearrangement joins TRBV4-3 to TRBJ1-2; 7 nucleotides line up with TRBD1. The CDR3 loop spans 14 amino acids. Germline V gives CDR1 LGHNA, CDR2 YSLEER. CDR3 DNA sequence: TGCGCCAGCAGCCAGCAGCGGACAGGCTATGGCCACACCTTC. The encoded protein is CASSQQRTGYGHTF.

This clonotype was observed many times. This chain connects TRBV11-2 to TRBJ2-7; D is possibly TRBD1 (6 bases). The length of the CDR3 is 13 residues. The V end was cut by 1 base, the J end by 7 bases, with 11 bases between. Germline V CDR1 and CDR2: SGHAT, FQNNGV. The CDR3 spells CASSLAGVGEQYF. In nucleotides, the CDR3 is TGTGCCAGCAGCTTAGCAGGGGTGGGAGAGCAGTACTTC. The entire variable domain, with the rest obtained from reference TRBV11-2 and TRBJ2-7, is as follows: EAGVAQSPRYKIIEKRQSVAFWCNPISGHATLYWYQQILGQGPKLLIQFQNNGVVDDSQLPKDRFSAERLKGVDSTLKIQPAKLEDSAVYLCASSLAGVGEQYFGPGTRLTVT.

Concerning this clonotype itself: The junction departs from the called germline gene at one end, perhaps through a read error. The chain has TRBV11-1 and TRBJ2-1; no definite D call. Germline values: CDR1 SGHAT, CDR2 FQDESV (reference sequence). The CDR3 spans 11 residues. CDR3 sequence (DNA): TGTGCCTGCAGCTTATTGGATGAGCAGTTCTTC. It encodes CACSLLDEQFF. The full variable domain, in which reference TRBV11-1 and TRBJ2-1 provide the parts outside the CDR3, is EAEVAQSPRYKITEKSQAVAFWCDPISGHATLYWYRQILGQGPELLVQFQDESVVDDSQLPKDRFSAERLKGVDSTLKIQPAELGDSAMYLCACSLLDEQFFGPGTRLTVL.

The chain couples TRBV28 to TRBJ1-2, with a tentative D call TRBD1 (5 bases). Germline V gene lookup returns CDR1 MDHEN and CDR2 SYDVKM. Trimming pared 1 base from V and 4 bases from J, leaving 10 bases between. This CDR3 comprises 14 residues. CDR3 in DNA: TGTGCCAGCAGTTTATTTCAGGGAGTCTATGGCTACACCTTC. This sequence encodes CASSLFQGVYGYTF.

Details on this clonotype: This sequence may be a read error, since a much larger clone differs from it by one base. The chain uses TRBV14 and TRBJ2-2, with D perhaps TRBD1 (5 bases). CDR1 and CDR2 (germline): SGHDN, FVKESK. This CDR3 is 14 amino acids long. V lost 10 bases to trimming and J lost 4 bases, with 16 bases between them. CDR3 protein: CATRQLVGTGELFF. CDR3 DNA sequence: TGTGCCACTCGACAGCTCGTAGGCACCGGGGAGCTGTTTTTT.

This clonotype has a count of ten or more. The V and J genes are TRBV29-1 and TRBJ1-3; tentatively, D is TRBD1 (5 bases). The CDR3 has 12 residues. Germline loops: CDR1 SQVTM, CDR2 ANQGSEA. The V and J ends lost 4 bases and 4 bases respectively, with 8 bases between them. CDR3: CSVVAGGNTIYF. CDR3 coding DNA: TGCAGCGTTGTTGCAGGGGGAAACACCATATATTTT.

The table lists this clonotype with many counts. The rearrangement uses TRBV4-3 and TRBJ2-5; D may be TRBD1 or TRBD2 (5 bases each). V shed 1 base and J shed 0 bases, with 12 bases lying between them. The CDR3 length is 16 residues. Germline-derived CDR1 and CDR2 are LGHNA and YSLEER. The CDR3 coding sequence is TGCGCCAGCAGCCAAGGGGTCGGGGCCTACCAAGAGACCCAGTACTTC. Its translation is CASSQGVGAYQETQYF.

On this clonotype: At one of its ends the junction is not consistent with the germline gene, which may arise from a read error. The rearrangement links TRBV12-3 or TRBV12-4 to TRBJ2-5; TRBD2 agrees at 7 bases. The CDR3 extends over 14 amino acids. CDR3 protein: CASSSSGRGKTQYF. CDR3 nucleotide sequence: TGTGCTAGCAGTTCCTCGGGGCGGGGGAAGACTCAGTACTTC.

The rearrangement joins TRBV30 to TRBJ2-7, with 7 bases identical to TRBD1. After removal of 3 bases from V and 2 bases from J, the junction contained 1 base not matched to a gene. CDR3 length: 12 residues. Germline values: CDR1 GTSNPN, CDR2 SVGIG (reference sequence). CDR3 sequence (DNA): TGTGCCTGGAGGACAGGGACCTACGAGCAGTACTTC. Protein: CAWRTGTYEQYF.

To note about this clonotype: The germline gene is not matched at one end of the junction; a read error may be the cause. V is TRBV6-1 and J is TRBJ1-1; 10 positions match TRBD1. This CDR3 region has 13 residues. The germline gives CDR1 MNHNS, CDR2 SASEGT. The CDR3 DNA follows: TGTGCCAGCAGGGACAGGGGGGACATTGAAACTTTCTTT. Its protein is CASRDRGDIETFF.

Remarks on this clonotype: Being one base from a much bigger clone, this may be a read error. J is TRBJ2-1 and V is TRBV4-3; D remains ambiguous. This CDR3 contains 15 residues. Per germline, CDR1 LGHNA and CDR2 YSLEER. This CDR3 is CVSSQDFLAYNEQFF. In nucleotides, the CDR3 is TGCGTCAGCAGCCAAGATTTTCTGGCCTACAATGAGCAGTTCTTC.

Worth noting for this clonotype: The CDR3 end shows no conserved phenylalanine or tryptophan, and so a read error is likely. This chain links TRBV4-3 with TRBJ2-3; D uncertain. The CDR3 spans 13 residues. The V gene lost 2 bases and the J gene lost 3 bases, with 6 bases spanning the gap. Germline assignment: CDR1 LGHNA and CDR2 YSLEER. CDR3: CASSQQHTDTQYL. The DNA for the CDR3 is TGCGCCAGCAGCCAACAACATACAGATACGCAGTATTTG.

This clonotype turned up a few times. This chain uses TRBV5-5 with TRBJ2-7; D gene ambiguous. Germline V lookup: CDR1 SGHKS, CDR2 YYEKEE (reference sequence). With 4 bases removed from V and 3 bases from J, the gap between germline ends came to 17 bases. CDR3 length: 15 amino acids. CDR3 in DNA: TGTGCCAGCAGCCCGGGTGGCACCCTCAGCTACGAGCAGTACTTC. Residues: CASSPGGTLSYEQYF.

This rearrangement joins TRBV5-4 to TRBJ1-2, with unresolved D. Trimming removed 6 bases at V and 0 bases at J, with 12 bases between. The CDR3 has 14 amino acids. The germline V gene encodes CDR1 SGHNT and CDR2 YYREEE (reference sequence). CDR3 in DNA: TGTGCCAGCATCGCGACATCCACTAACTATGGCTACACCTTC. Translating it yields CASIATSTNYGYTF.

In its sample, this clonotype was seen a few times. This sequence joins TRBV6-5 and TRBJ2-2, with a possible D match to TRBD2 (5 bases). V was clipped by 2 bases and J by 7 bases, with 8 bases between them. The germline gives CDR1 MNHEY, CDR2 SVGAGI. The CDR3 has 13 amino acids. CDR3 sequence: CASSYDGVGELFF. The CDR3 DNA follows: TGTGCCAGCAGTTACGACGGGGTCGGGGAGCTGTTTTTT.

The rearrangement uses TRBV5-1 and TRBJ1-1, with D perhaps matching TRBD1 (6 bases). V lost 3 bases, J lost 8 bases, and 20 bases lay in between. The germline CDR1 and CDR2 sequences are SGHRS and YFSETQ. CDR3 length: 15 residues. The CDR3: CASSSQGTGATEAFF. The CDR3, as DNA: TGCGCCAGCAGCTCCCAAGGGACGGGGGCCACCGAAGCTTTCTTT.

On this clonotype itself: This may be a read error: a much more frequent sequence differs by one nucleotide. The V gene is TRBV29-1, the J gene TRBJ1-4; no clear D gene. The CDR3 is 15 residues long. The V gene's germline CDR1 is SQVTM and CDR2 ANQGSEA. V was pared by 6 bases and J by 8 bases, with 22 bases between. CDR3 DNA sequence: TGCAGCGTCTCCCTTAAGAGAGGACTTTTAGAAAAACTGTTTTTT. It specifies CSVSLKRGLLEKLFF. The variable domain in full, completed from reference TRBV29-1 and TRBJ1-4, reads SAVISQKPSRDICQRGTSLTIQCQVDSQVTMMFWYRQQPGQSLTLIATANQGSEATYESGFVIDKFPISRPNLTFSTLTVSNMSPEDSSIYLCSVSLKRGLLEKLFFGSGTQLSVL.

This clonotype has ten or more counts. The J gene is TRBJ2-7, the V gene TRBV6-2 or TRBV6-3; TRBD1 might be the D (5 bases). The CDR3 is made up of 12 amino acids. From germline, CDR1 is MNHEY and CDR2 SVGEGT. The ends were cut back, 8 bases at V and 7 bases at J, with 15 bases in the middle. The CDR3 DNA sequence: TGTGCCAGCTCCCCGCAGGGAATTGAGCAGTACTTC. Translated, it gives CASSPQGIEQYF.

The chain recombines TRBV5-1 with TRBJ2-3; 7 nucleotides line up with TRBD2. Germline V gene lookup returns CDR1 SGHRS and CDR2 YFSETQ. The CDR3 runs 13 residues. Trimming cost V 4 bases and J 4 bases; bases outside gene matches: 3. This chain's CDR3 is CASSRLAADTQYF. Here the CDR3 DNA reads TGCGCCAGCAGCCGGCTAGCGGCAGATACGCAGTATTTT.

About this clonotype: A much larger clone is a single base away; this may be a read error. V and J are TRBV5-4 and TRBJ2-7; D possibly uses TRBD1 or TRBD2 (7 bases each). Germline CDR1 is SGHNT and CDR2 is YYREEE (reference sequence). V lost 7 bases and J 2 bases, leaving 13 bases between the germline ends. The CDR3 has 13 residues. The CDR3 loop reads CASGLGGPYEQYF. Here the CDR3 DNA reads TGTGCCAGCGGACTAGGGGGCCCCTACGAGCAGTACTTC.

As for this clonotype: A read error may produce the germline difference seen at one junction end. The chain combines TRBV29-1 with TRBJ2-7, with 7 nucleotides matching TRBD2. The CDR3 totals 15 residues. The germline V gene has CDR1 SQVTM and CDR2 ANQGSEA. This chain's CDR3 is CSVGRWTRLTYEQHF. The CDR3 DNA follows: TGCAGCGTTGGGCGTTGGACTAGACTTACCTACGAGCAGCACTTT.